This T cell receptor beta chain was captured in a study of blood T cell repertoires in COVID-19. The CDR3 totals 15 residues. Trimming removed 4 bases from V and 2 bases from J; junction bases left unmatched: 6. CDR1 and CDR2 (germline): SGHTS, YDEGEE. The repertoire was sequenced with immunoSEQ multiplex PCR; TCRdb's copy has only in-frame clones and lacks some. The sample has approximately 180,000 clones; about 83% are singletons. This clonotype originated in a person between 65 and 79 years old with COVID-19, enrolled during active disease. V usage is TRBV5-8 and J usage is TRBJ2-1; 7 nucleotides align to TRBD1. Sample: peripheral blood. The CDR3 reads CASSEDRVTYNEQFF. The CDR3 DNA follows: TGTGCCAGCAGCGAAGACAGGGTAACCTACAATGAGCAGTTCTTC. The whole variable domain, filled in from reference TRBV5-8 and TRBJ2-1, reads EAGVTQSPTHLIKTRGQQATLRCSPISGHTSVYWYQQALGLGLQFLLWYDEGEERNRGNFPPRFSGRQFPNYSSELNVNALELEDSALYLCASSEDRVTYNEQFFGPGTRLTVL.